Each of the 24 T cell receptor beta chains below was sequenced from the same sample in a study of CD8 T cells in ankylosing spondylitis. TCRdb analysed the 5' RACE reads with MiXCR anew, one entry per CDR3 protein. The table lists under 450,000 distinct CDR3 sequences, approximately 20% of them singletons. The sample consisted of blood, either unsorted or a sorted T cell fraction (not recorded which). The receptor source for this set is a male donor with ankylosing spondylitis or in good health (not recorded which).

This clonotype was counted between two and nine times. The chain uses TRBV7-3 and TRBJ2-1; D ambiguous. Per germline, CDR1 SGHTA and CDR2 FQGTGA. The length of the CDR3 is 13 residues. V was pared by 4 bases and J by 6 bases, with 10 bases between. Written as DNA, the CDR3 is TGTGCCAGCAGCTCTGGGCCCGGCAATGAGCAGTTCTTC. Amino acid sequence: CASSSGPGNEQFF. Together with reference TRBV7-3 and TRBJ2-1, the CDR3 gives the full variable domain: GAGVSQTPSNKVTEKGKYVELRCDPISGHTALYWYRQSLGQGPEFLIYFQGTGAADDSGLPNDRFFAVRPEGSVSTLKIQRTERGDSAVYLCASSSGPGNEQFFGPGTRLTVL.

This clonotype was counted between two and nine times. The chain employs TRBV5-1 and TRBJ1-4; 9 positions agree with TRBD1. Germline CDR1 reads SGHRS; CDR2 reads YFSETQ. V shed 2 bases and J 7 bases; nucleotides not matched to a gene: 6. The CDR3 length is 15 residues. The chain's CDR3 is CASSFTGGAGEKLFF. Written as DNA, the CDR3 is TGCGCCAGCAGCTTCACAGGGGGCGCGGGTGAAAAACTGTTTTTT.

The chain is built from TRBV15 and TRBJ2-7, with D tentatively TRBD2 (6 bases). The V gene's germline CDR1 is LNHNV and CDR2 YYDKDF (reference sequence). V lost 3 bases to trimming and J lost 6 bases, with 15 bases between them. The CDR3 is 14 amino acids. CDR3 residues: CATSSPGEAAEQYF. DNA for the CDR3: TGTGCCACCAGCAGCCCCGGGGAGGCGGCCGAGCAGTACTTC.

This clonotype was detected only a few times. The chain is built from TRBV20-1 and TRBJ2-1; D is ambiguous. The germline V and J ends were trimmed by 0 bases and 2 bases, with 11 bases remaining between them. From germline, CDR1 is DFQATT and CDR2 SNEGSKA (reference sequence). CDR3 length equals 15 residues. CDR3 protein: CSARDLGSPYNEQFF. The CDR3 DNA reads TGCAGTGCTAGAGATCTGGGGTCCCCCTACAATGAGCAGTTCTTC.

J is TRBJ2-7 and V is TRBV6-5; D call uncertain. The CDR3 covers 13 residues. CDR1 is MNHEY, CDR2 SVGAGI, per germline. With 2 bases removed from V and 2 bases from J, the gap between germline ends came to 7 bases. CDR3 protein: CASSYGAAYEQYF. The CDR3 DNA reads TGTGCCAGCAGTTACGGTGCCGCCTACGAGCAGTACTTC.

The rearrangement uses TRBV7-9 and TRBJ1-5; D is ambiguous. The V end was cut by 5 bases, the J end by 7 bases, with 3 bases between. The CDR3 length is 10 residues. Germline-derived CDR1 and CDR2 are SEHNR and FQNEAQ (reference sequence). The CDR3 protein is CASSPQPQHF. As DNA, the CDR3 is TGTGCCAGCAGCCCGCAGCCCCAGCATTTT.

This clonotype has more than one count but fewer than ten. The chain carries TRBV27 and TRBJ1-1; D gene ambiguous. Germline CDR1 is MNHEY and CDR2 is SMNVEV (reference sequence). V was clipped by 0 bases and J by 4 bases, with 12 bases between them. This CDR3 has 15 residues. Here the CDR3 reads CASSLSGLLGTEAFF. CDR3 coding DNA: TGTGCCAGCAGTTTATCCGGGCTCCTGGGCACTGAAGCTTTCTTT.

This clonotype occurred a few times. The rearrangement links TRBV30 to TRBJ2-5; no definite D call. CDR1 and CDR2 (germline): GTSNPN, SVGIG (reference sequence). This CDR3 comprises 11 residues. V shed 2 bases and J shed 3 bases, with 4 bases lying between them. The DNA of the CDR3 is TGTGCCTGGAGTAAAGAAGAGACCCAGTACTTC. Amino acids: CAWSKEETQYF.

This clonotype has more than one count but fewer than ten. The rearrangement links TRBV4-1 to TRBJ2-5; possibly TRBD2 for D (5 bases). The CDR3 sequence is 15 residues long. Germline V CDR1 and CDR2: MGHRA, YSYEKL. With 2 bases removed from V and 1 base from J, the gap between germline ends came to 11 bases. Written as DNA, the CDR3 is TGCGCCAGCAGCCAATTCACGGGGAGCCAAGAGACCCAGTACTTC. It specifies CASSQFTGSQETQYF.

This clonotype was detected only a few times. V usage is TRBV15 and J usage is TRBJ2-1, with D perhaps matching TRBD1 or TRBD2 (6 bases each). The ends were cut back, 3 bases at V and 8 bases at J, with 11 bases in the middle. CDR1 and CDR2 from the germline V gene are LNHNV and YYDKDF (reference sequence). This CDR3 spans 13 amino acids. This chain's CDR3 is CATSREGGDEQFF. CDR3 in DNA: TGTGCCACCAGCAGGGAGGGGGGCGATGAGCAGTTCTTC.

As regards this clonotype: Possible read error: a much larger clone is one base away. This chain links TRBV11-2 with TRBJ2-2; D remains ambiguous. The CDR3 runs to 12 residues. V was pared by 5 bases and J by 3 bases, with 4 bases between. The V gene's germline CDR1 is SGHAT and CDR2 FQNNGV. The CDR3: CASSHDTGELFF. CDR3 coding DNA: TGTGCCAGCAGCCATGACACCGGGGAGCTGTTTTTT.

The CDR3 loop is CSASAGQGYNEQFF. DNA for the CDR3: TGCAGTGCTAGTGCGGGCCAGGGTTACAATGAGCAGTTCTTC. V and J are TRBV20-1 and TRBJ2-1; D could derive from TRBD1 or TRBD2 (5 bases each). The CDR3 has 14 residues. The germline CDR1 and CDR2 sequences are DFQATT and SNEGSKA (reference sequence). V lost 3 bases and J lost 4, with 13 bases in between.

This clonotype has only a few counts. The CDR3 region is CASSLFGTWNEQYF. CDR3 sequence (DNA): TGTGCCAGCAGTTTATTTGGGACATGGAACGAGCAGTACTTC. The rearrangement links TRBV27 to TRBJ2-7, with TRBD1 as a possible D gene (6 bases). Germline values: CDR1 MNHEY, CDR2 SMNVEV (reference sequence). The V end lost 1 base, the J end lost 5 bases, and 12 bases lay between the germline ends. The CDR3 runs to 14 residues.

This clonotype was seen ten or more times. This chain uses TRBV5-6 with TRBJ2-3; TRBD1 might be the D (6 bases). Germline V CDR1 and CDR2: SGHDT, YYEEEE. The CDR3 contains 15 residues. Trimming took off 4 bases at V and 2 bases at J, with 14 bases between the two ends. DNA for the CDR3: TGTGCCAGCAGCCTCCTTGGACAGCCCACAGATACGCAGTATTTT. As protein: CASSLLGQPTDTQYF.

This clonotype was detected ten times or more. The chain carries TRBV29-1 and TRBJ2-7; D tentatively reads TRBD1 or TRBD2 (5 bases each). The CDR3 spans 11 residues. Between the trimmed V and J ends, which lost 7 bases and 0 bases, there was a span of 7 bases. Germline CDR1 reads SQVTM; CDR2 reads ANQGSEA. CDR3: CSAGTSYEQYF. In nucleotides, the CDR3 is TGCAGCGCTGGGACCTCCTACGAGCAGTACTTC.

This clonotype has just one count. This chain joins TRBV11-2 and TRBJ2-7; D possibly corresponds to TRBD1 (6 bases). Germline lookup yields CDR1 SGHAT and CDR2 FQNNGV. Between the trimmed V and J ends, which lost 5 bases and 0 bases, there was a span of 14 bases. The CDR3 covers 15 residues. This CDR3 reads CASSQYRASSYEQYF. The CDR3 nucleotides are TGTGCCAGCAGCCAATACAGGGCCAGCTCCTACGAGCAGTACTTC.

The genes are TRBV5-5 and TRBJ2-7; 11 nucleotides agree with TRBD1. This CDR3 is 15 amino acids long. CDR1 and CDR2 from the germline V gene are SGHKS and YYEKEE (reference sequence). Trimming removed 4 bases from V and 6 bases from J; junction bases left unmatched: 9. The CDR3 DNA follows: TGTGCCAGCAGCGTGGACAGGGGGCGATCGTCCGAGCAGTACTTC. It translates to CASSVDRGRSSEQYF. Together with reference TRBV5-5 and TRBJ2-7, the CDR3 gives the full variable domain: DAGVTQSPTHLIKTRGQQVTLRCSPISGHKSVSWYQQVLGQGPQFIFQYYEKEERGRGNFPDRFSARQFPNYSSELNVNALLLGDSALYLCASSVDRGRSSEQYFGPGTRLTVT.

The J gene is TRBJ2-7, the V gene TRBV5-5; D unresolved. V dropped 2 bases and J dropped 3 bases, with 24 bases sitting between them. The CDR3 has 18 amino acids. CDR1 and CDR2 from the germline V gene are SGHKS and YYEKEE (reference sequence). The CDR3 loop reads CASSFEKLTAQVSYEQYF. CDR3 nucleotide sequence: TGTGCCAGCAGCTTTGAAAAACTTACTGCCCAGGTAAGCTACGAGCAGTACTTC.

In this sample, this clonotype turned up a few times. As DNA, the CDR3 is TGTGCCAGCAGGCCCGTGTCAGCTAGCACAGATACGCAGTATTTT. The encoded protein is CASRPVSASTDTQYF. The genes are TRBV12-3 or TRBV12-4 and TRBJ2-3; D uncertain. Trimming took 6 bases from V and 0 from J, leaving 13 bases between them. The CDR3 length is 15 residues.

The CDR3 DNA reads TGCGCCAGCAGCCAAGAAGGACTAGCGGGGAACCATGAGCAGTTCTTC. Translating it yields CASSQEGLAGNHEQFF. The chain uses TRBV4-1 and TRBJ2-1; 12 nucleotides align to TRBD2. There are 16 residues in the CDR3. Germline V gives CDR1 MGHRA, CDR2 YSYEKL. V was pared by 0 bases and J by 8 bases, with 5 bases of the junction left unmatched.

The chain combines TRBV9 with TRBJ2-1; possibly TRBD1 for D (6 bases). V was pared by 3 bases and J by 5 bases, with 9 bases between. Germline loops: CDR1 SGDLS, CDR2 YYNGEE. The CDR3 extends over 13 amino acids. This CDR3 is CASSARQDNEQFF. In nucleotides, the CDR3 is TGTGCCAGCAGCGCGCGACAGGACAATGAGCAGTTCTTC.

The chain links TRBV27 to TRBJ1-6; TRBD1 matches 7 bases. The germline CDR1 and CDR2 sequences are MNHEY and SMNVEV (reference sequence). V lost 3 bases, J lost 7 bases, and 6 bases stayed unmatched. The CDR3 is made up of 15 amino acids. The CDR3 loop is CASSLAGGDNSPLHF. The CDR3, as DNA: TGTGCCAGCAGTTTGGCAGGGGGGGACAATTCACCCCTCCACTTT.

This clonotype was detected a few times. The chain has TRBV6-5 and TRBJ2-3, with D possibly TRBD1 on 6 matching bases. Germline CDR1 reads MNHEY; CDR2 reads SVGAGI. This CDR3 spans 18 amino acids. The ends were cut back, 2 bases at V and 2 bases at J, with 20 bases in the middle. The CDR3 sequence: CASSYRSGQSVSTDTQYF. As DNA, the CDR3 is TGTGCCAGCAGTTACCGATCAGGACAGTCCGTTTCCACAGATACGCAGTATTTT.

The chain couples TRBV28 to TRBJ2-2; 8 nucleotides line up with TRBD2. The CDR3 is 15 residues long. Per the germline V gene, CDR1 is MDHEN and CDR2 is SYDVKM. The junction had 6 bases not matched to a gene; V was cut back by 8 bases and J by 1 base. The CDR3 region is CASRGGGKNTGELFF. CDR3 bases: TGTGCCAGCCGCGGCGGGGGGAAGAACACCGGGGAGCTGTTTTTT.